The rows below give T cell receptor beta chains drawn from one sample of a study of beta chain features in type 1 diabetes. Measured with immunoSEQ multiplex PCR; TCRdb has only the in-frame clones, and not every one. Among some 700,000 clones, around 15% were seen once, and the ten largest hold approximately 0.02%. Sequenced input: naive CD4+ T cells from blood. These receptors all come from a man in his late teens or twenties with type 1 diabetes. The CDR3 runs from the conserved cysteine through the conserved F or W. D genes are given only for firm matches. Clone size is stated in some rows and not others, as once, few, many or a class when expanded.

clone size	V gene	J gene	D gene	CDR3 DNA	CDR3 protein
few	TRBV5-4	TRBJ2-3	TRBD2	TGTGCCAGCAGCCCTCAGACTAGCGGCGCCCGAGGCGATACGCAGTATTTT	CASSPQTSGARGDTQYF
NA	TRBV2	TRBJ2-1	NA	TGTGCCAGCAGTGCGGTGTACGGTGAGCAGTTCTTC	CASSAVYGEQFF
few	TRBV7-9	TRBJ2-1	NA	TGTGCCAGCAGCTTAAACTTAGTCGGCCGATCCTACAATGAGCAGTTCTTC	CASSLNLVGRSYNEQFF
NA	TRBV10-3	TRBJ2-2	NA	TGTGCCATCAGTGAAGCTACCCACACCCGCACCGGGGAGCTGTTTTTT	CAISEATHTRTGELFF
few	TRBV13	TRBJ2-7	TRBD2	TGTGCCAGCAGCTTAGCGGGAGGGACCTACGAGCAGTACTTC	CASSLAGGTYEQYF
NA	TRBV14	TRBJ2-1	TRBD1	TGTGCCAGCAGCCAGGTCCTCATCCGGGACAGGGGGCCTGAGCAGTTCTTC	CASSQVLIRDRGPEQFF
few	TRBV14	TRBJ1-2	NA	TGTGCCAGCAGCCAAGGACCAGGGGATGGCTACACCTTC	CASSQGPGDGYTF
few	TRBV10-3	TRBJ1-2	TRBD1	TGTGCCATCAGGCAGTTTCCCGGGACAGGAATATATGGCTACACCTTC	CAIRQFPGTGIYGYTF
NA	TRBV5-1	TRBJ1-4	TRBD1	TGCGCCAGCAGCTGGGGACAGGGGACAATCGCAACTAATGAAAAACTGTTTTTT	CASSWGQGTIATNEKLFF
NA	TRBV6-1	TRBJ2-7	NA	TGTGCCAGCAGTGAAGGGGCTGTCCTACGGGAGCAGTACTTC	CASSEGAVLREQYF
few	TRBV30	TRBJ2-5	NA	TGTGCCTGGAGGACACCGGGACAACAAGAGACCCAGTACTTC	CAWRTPGQQETQYF
NA	TRBV19	TRBJ2-7	NA	TGTGCCAGTAGTCCCCAACTCGCCTCCTACGAGCAGTACTTC	CASSPQLASYEQYF
NA	TRBV6-1	TRBJ2-7	NA	TGTGCCAGCAGTGAAGACCGGCAACCCGGCGGGTACGAGCAGTACTTC	CASSEDRQPGGYEQYF
NA	TRBV15	TRBJ1-1	TRBD1	TGTGCCACCAGCACCCGACAGGGAGGTACTGAAGCTTTCTTT	CATSTRQGGTEAFF
NA	TRBV30	TRBJ2-7	TRBD1	TGTGCCTGGAGTCGGACAGGCGTCTCCTACGAGCAGTACTTC	CAWSRTGVSYEQYF
few	TRBV6-5	TRBJ1-2	TRBD1	TGTGCCAGCAGTTACCTGGACAGGACCTATGGCTACACCTTC	CASSYLDRTYGYTF
NA	TRBV25-1	TRBJ1-4	NA	TGTGCCAGCAGCCGAGTGCCGGGAAAACTGTTTTTT	CASSRVPGKLFF
few	TRBV9	TRBJ1-6	NA	TGTGCCAGCAGCGTAGGGATTTCACCCCTCCACTTT	CASSVGISPLHF
NA	TRBV2	TRBJ2-5	TRBD1	TGTGCCAGCAGTGAAAGGGGACAGGGATGGGGAGAGACCCAGTACTTC	CASSERGQGWGETQYF
few	TRBV7-8	TRBJ2-3	TRBD1	TGTGCCAGCAGCTTAGGACAGGGGACCCTTGCTACGCAGTATTTT	CASSLGQGTLATQYF
few	TRBV29-1	TRBJ1-1	TRBD1	TGCAGCGTTCTACTTTTATTGAGGGGGCAGGCCACTGAAGCTTTCTTT	CSVLLLLRGQATEAFF
few	TRBV5-1	TRBJ2-3	NA	TGCGCCAGCAGCTTGATCGGGGAGAATACGCAGTATTTT	CASSLIGENTQYF
few	TRBV6-5	TRBJ2-3	NA	TGTGCCAGCAGTTATTCGGACACGAGCACAGATACGCAGTATTTT	CASSYSDTSTDTQYF
NA	TRBV6-5	TRBJ1-1	TRBD1	TGTGCCAGCAGGGCCGGGACAGTGAACACTGAAGCTTTCTTT	CASRAGTVNTEAFF
NA	TRBV5-1	TRBJ2-5	TRBD1	TGCGCCAGCAGCTTGTTGGGGGACAGAACCCACCAAGAGACCCAGTACTTC	CASSLLGDRTHQETQYF
NA	TRBV4-1	TRBJ2-3	TRBD2	TGCGCCAGCAGCCGCGAGGGACTAGCTGGCAGGACAGATACGCAGTATTTT	CASSREGLAGRTDTQYF
few	TRBV28	TRBJ2-1	TRBD1	TGTGCCAGCAGTTCCCCCGGGACAGGGGATCGCAATGAGCAGTTCTTC	CASSSPGTGDRNEQFF
few	TRBV19	TRBJ1-1	TRBD1	TGTGCCAGCAAGACAGGGAAGAACACTGAAGCTTTCTTT	CASKTGKNTEAFF
NA	TRBV7-3	TRBJ1-2	NA	TGTGCCAGCAGCTTAGCCGAAGGCTATGGCTACACCTTC	CASSLAEGYGYTF
NA	TRBV4-1	TRBJ1-1	NA	TGCGCCAGCAGCCAATCCTTCCAGGGGATGAACACTGAAGCTTTCTTT	CASSQSFQGMNTEAFF
few	TRBV29-1	TRBJ2-5	NA	TGCAGCGTTGAGCTGGGAAGCCGAGAGACCCAGTACTTC	CSVELGSRETQYF
NA	TRBV19	TRBJ2-1	NA	TGTGCCAGTAGTATAGTTTCGGGACTTTCGTTGGTAGACAATGAGCAGTTCTTC	CASSIVSGLSLVDNEQFF
NA	TRBV30	TRBJ1-2	NA	TGTGCCTGGAGTGTACTGACAGGAGGGGGCTACACCTTC	CAWSVLTGGGYTF
NA	TRBV21-1	TRBJ2-3	NA	TGTGCCAGCAGCAAACCGCCTAGCGGGATGGTGGAAAACACAGATACGCAGTATTTT	CASSKPPSGMVENTDTQYF
few	TRBV2	TRBJ2-7	NA	TGTGCCAGCAGTGGGTTTACAGCCGAGGCCGAGCAGTACTTC	CASSGFTAEAEQYF
few	TRBV28	TRBJ2-7	TRBD1	TGTGCCAGCTCCTCCGGACAGGCCTACTCCTACGAGCAGTACTTC	CASSSGQAYSYEQYF
NA	TRBV7-9	TRBJ1-2	NA	TGTGCCAGCAGCGCGGCCGCGGGCTATGGCTACACCTTC	CASSAAAGYGYTF
few	TRBV5-1	TRBJ2-4	NA	TGCGCCAGCAGCTTAGGAGTAGCCAAAAACATTCAGTACTTC	CASSLGVAKNIQYF
once	TRBV5-1	TRBJ2-5	NA	TGCGCCAGCAGTACCCCCGAGACCCAGTACTTC	CASSTPETQYF
NA	TRBV10-3	TRBJ1-5	NA	TGTGCCATCAGTGACCCCGCTAATCGGGATAGCAATCAGCCCCAGCATTTT	CAISDPANRDSNQPQHF
NA	TRBV6-5	TRBJ1-2	TRBD1	TGTGCCAGCAGTTCCCCCGGGACAGGGGACTATGGCTACACCTTC	CASSSPGTGDYGYTF
few	TRBV9	TRBJ2-2	TRBD2	TGTGCCAGCAGCGTAGCCACGCTAGCGGGGGGGCAAACCGGGGAGCTGTTTTTT	CASSVATLAGGQTGELFF
few	TRBV25-1	TRBJ1-5	NA	TGTGCCAGCAGTCCTCGTGGGACTTTCAATCAGCCCCAGCATTTT	CASSPRGTFNQPQHF
once	TRBV6-4	TRBJ2-6	NA	TGTGCCAGCAGTGACTCGGGACTCTCTGGGGCCAACGTCCTGACTTTC	CASSDSGLSGANVLTF
few	TRBV4-1	TRBJ2-6	NA	TGCGCCAGCAGCGCCAGCTCATGGGGCGCTGGGGCCAACGTCCTGACTTTC	CASSASSWGAGANVLTF
NA	TRBV7-9	TRBJ2-5	NA	TGTGCCAGCAGCTTCACGGGTGGACTAGAGACCCAGTACTTC	CASSFTGGLETQYF
NA	TRBV30	TRBJ2-5	NA	TGTGCCTGGAGTGTACGGGGAGCAGAGACCCAGTACTTC	CAWSVRGAETQYF
NA	TRBV11-2	TRBJ1-6	TRBD1	TGTGCCAGCAGCCCCAATTCCGGGGGGACAGGGAATTCACCCCTCCACTTT	CASSPNSGGTGNSPLHF
NA	TRBV28	TRBJ2-7	NA	TGTGCCAGCAGTTTATGGCAGGGCGAGCAGTACTTC	CASSLWQGEQYF
few	TRBV6-1	TRBJ1-6	NA	TGTCCCCTAGGGTGCTCACGGGCCAATTCACCCCTCCACTTT	CPLGCSRANSPLHF
NA	TRBV6-5	TRBJ1-5	TRBD1	TGTGCCAGCAGTTACGGGACAGGGAATCAGCCCCAGCATTTT	CASSYGTGNQPQHF
few	TRBV5-1	TRBJ2-2	NA	TGCGCCAGCCGGGCGAACACCGGGGAGCTGTTTTTT	CASRANTGELFF
few	TRBV21-1	TRBJ1-6	NA	TGTGCCAGCGGACAGGGGCTTGGGAATTCACCCCTCCACTTT	CASGQGLGNSPLHF